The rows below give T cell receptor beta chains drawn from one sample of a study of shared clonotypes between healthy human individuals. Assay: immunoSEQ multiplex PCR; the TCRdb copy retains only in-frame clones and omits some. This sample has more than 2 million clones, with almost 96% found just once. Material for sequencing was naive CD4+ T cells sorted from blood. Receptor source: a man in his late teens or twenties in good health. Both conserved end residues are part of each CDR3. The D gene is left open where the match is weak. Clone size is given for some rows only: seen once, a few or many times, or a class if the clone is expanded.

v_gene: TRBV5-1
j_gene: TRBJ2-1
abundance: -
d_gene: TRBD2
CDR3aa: CASGPGLAYNEQFF
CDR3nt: TGCGCCAGCGGACCGGGACTAGCGTACAATGAGCAGTTCTTC

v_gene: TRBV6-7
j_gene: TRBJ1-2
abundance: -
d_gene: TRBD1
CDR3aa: CASSYSRRDSWFYGYTF
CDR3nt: TGTGCCAGCAGTTACTCGAGGAGGGACAGCTGGTTCTATGGCTACACCTTC

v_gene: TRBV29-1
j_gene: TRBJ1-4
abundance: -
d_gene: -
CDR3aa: CSVKRGLGEKLFF
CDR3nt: TGCAGCGTTAAGCGTGGCCTGGGTGAAAAACTGTTTTTT

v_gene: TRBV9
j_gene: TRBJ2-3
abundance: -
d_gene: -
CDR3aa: CASSTVGVGTDTQYF
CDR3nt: TGTGCCAGCAGTACCGTGGGAGTGGGGACAGATACGCAGTATTTT

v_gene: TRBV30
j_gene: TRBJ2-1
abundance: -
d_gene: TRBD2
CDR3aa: CAWSIDRTSGSYNEQFF
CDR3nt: TGTGCCTGGAGTATAGATAGGACTAGCGGCTCCTACAATGAGCAGTTCTTC

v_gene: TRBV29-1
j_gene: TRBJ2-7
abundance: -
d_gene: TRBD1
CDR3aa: CSASTSDRTKYF
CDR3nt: TGCAGCGCCAGCACTTCGGACAGGACCAAGTACTTC

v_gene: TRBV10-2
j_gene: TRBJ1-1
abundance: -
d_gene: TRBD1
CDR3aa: CASRMGDRGGTEAFF
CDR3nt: TGCGCCAGCAGGATGGGGGACAGGGGAGGCACTGAAGCTTTCTTT

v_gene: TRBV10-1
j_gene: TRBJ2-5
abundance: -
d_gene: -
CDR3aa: CASSESANQETQYF
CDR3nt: TGCGCCAGCAGTGAGTCGGCGAATCAAGAGACCCAGTACTTC

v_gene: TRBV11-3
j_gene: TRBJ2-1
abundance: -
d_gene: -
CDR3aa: CASSPSHQYNEQFF
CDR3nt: TGTGCCAGCAGCCCAAGTCACCAGTACAATGAGCAGTTCTTC

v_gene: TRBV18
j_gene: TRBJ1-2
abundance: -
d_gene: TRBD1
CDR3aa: CASSNLQGNYGYTF
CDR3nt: TGTGCCAGCTCAAACTTACAGGGGAACTATGGCTACACCTTC

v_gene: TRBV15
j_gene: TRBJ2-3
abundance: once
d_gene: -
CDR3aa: CATSRLALTDTQYF
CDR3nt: TGTGCCACCAGCAGACTAGCGCTTACGGATACGCAGTATTTT

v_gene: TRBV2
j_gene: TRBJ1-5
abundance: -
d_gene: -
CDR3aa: CASSGEGGAQSQPQHF
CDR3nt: TGTGCCAGCAGTGGCGAGGGGGGAGCACAAAGTCAGCCCCAGCATTTT

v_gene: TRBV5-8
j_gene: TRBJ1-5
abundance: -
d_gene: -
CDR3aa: CASSPRTGNQPQHF
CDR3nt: TGTGCCAGCAGCCCCCGGACAGGCAATCAGCCCCAGCATTTT

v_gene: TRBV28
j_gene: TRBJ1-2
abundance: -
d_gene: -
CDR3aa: CASSLGGPSGSYGYTF
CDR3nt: TGTGCCAGCAGTCTCGGGGGGCCCAGCGGCTCCTATGGCTACACCTTC